These 14 T cell receptor beta chains originate from one sample sequenced in a study of blood T cell repertoires in COVID-19. The data were produced by immunoSEQ multiplex PCR, yet TCRdb's version contains in-frame clones alone and is incomplete. This sample has around 200,000 clones, with roughly 90% found just once. Sample: PBMCs or T cells enriched from blood (not recorded which). These receptors all come from a woman aged 18-35 years who had recovered from COVID-19.

The chain links TRBV10-3 to TRBJ1-2, with 9 positions matching TRBD1. V shed 6 bases, J shed 8 bases, and the junction held 16 bases outside the gene matches. Germline V lookup: CDR1 ENHRY, CDR2 SYGVKD. The CDR3 has 16 amino acids. CDR3 in DNA: TGTGCCATCAGGAGAGGTACAGGGGGCATTAGAGGCGGCTACACCTTC. Encoded protein: CAIRRGTGGIRGGYTF.

As DNA, the CDR3 is TGCGCCAGCAGCCAAGGTCGCGGGTCGGGTGAAAAACTGTTTTTT. It encodes CASSQGRGSGEKLFF. The chain links TRBV4-3 to TRBJ1-4; D gene unclear. Germline V gives CDR1 LGHNA, CDR2 YSLEER. V was shortened by 1 base and J by 7 bases, with 13 bases between the two germline ends. The CDR3 consists of 15 residues.

The V and J genes are TRBV3-1 (or the pseudogene TRBV3-2) and TRBJ2-7; 9 bases are a match to TRBD1. The ends lost 4 bases at V and 7 bases at J; junction bases unmatched: 8. The CDR3 totals 14 residues. In germline, CDR1 is LGHDT, CDR2 YNNKEL (reference sequence). This CDR3 is CASSPSLTGGEQYF. The CDR3 DNA follows: TGTGCCAGCAGCCCATCCCTGACAGGGGGGGAGCAGTACTTC.

The CDR3 reads CASSEYLGDRGYEQYF. As DNA, the CDR3 is TGTGCCAGCAGTGAATATTTGGGGGACAGGGGCTACGAGCAGTACTTC. The rearrangement uses TRBV25-1 and TRBJ2-7, with 10 bases matching TRBD1. V lost 0 bases and J lost 3; bases outside the gene matches: 5. This CDR3 contains 16 residues. CDR1 is MGHDK, CDR2 SYGVNS, per germline.

The CDR3 sequence is CASSQDRASWNVYEQYF. The DNA for the CDR3 is TGTGCCAGCAGCCAAGATAGAGCGTCTTGGAACGTCTACGAGCAGTACTTC. V is TRBV3-1 (or the pseudogene TRBV3-2) and J is TRBJ2-7; D is ambiguous. Deletions cut 0 bases from V and 3 bases from J, with 18 bases between. Germline V gene lookup returns CDR1 LGHDT and CDR2 YNNKEL (reference sequence). The CDR3 runs 17 residues.

The chain is built from TRBV5-4 and TRBJ1-4; 8 nucleotides align to TRBD1. The CDR3 has 13 amino acids. Per germline, CDR1 SGHNT and CDR2 YYREEE (reference sequence). The CDR3 coding sequence is TGTGCGGGACGGACAGGGTCGAATGAAAAACTGTTTTTT. Translating gives CAGRTGSNEKLFF.

The chain joins TRBV29-1 to TRBJ1-1, with D perhaps TRBD1 (6 bases). Trimming pared 6 bases from V and 1 base from J, leaving 12 bases between. Germline-derived CDR1 and CDR2 are SQVTM and ANQGSEA. The CDR3 extends over 13 amino acids. The CDR3 DNA sequence: TGCAGCGTATTCGACAGGTCGAACACTGAAGCTTTCTTT. It encodes CSVFDRSNTEAFF.

This chain uses TRBV28 with TRBJ2-5; TRBD2 matches 12 bases. The germline CDR1 and CDR2 sequences are MDHEN and SYDVKM. The CDR3 has 16 amino acids. Germline trimming cut 5 bases from V and 3 bases from J; bases unmatched to any gene: 7. The CDR3 sequence is CASSTSGRSSKETQYF. CDR3 coding DNA: TGTGCCAGCAGTACTAGCGGGAGGTCCTCGAAAGAGACCCAGTACTTC.

CDR3 amino acids: CASSLNSEGTQYF. CDR3 nucleotides: TGTGCCAGCAGCCTCAACTCGGAGGGGACCCAGTACTTC. The V and J genes are TRBV3-1 (or the pseudogene TRBV3-2) and TRBJ2-5, with a tentative D call TRBD2 (6 bases). This CDR3 spans 13 amino acids. From germline, CDR1 is LGHDT and CDR2 YNNKEL (reference sequence). V lost 4 bases to trimming and J lost 7 bases, with 13 bases between them.

The chain uses TRBV5-1 and TRBJ2-7; 11 bases map to TRBD2. The J segment lost 3 bases and the V segment lost 4 bases, leaving 6 bases of the junction unmatched. The CDR3 runs to 15 residues. CDR1 and CDR2 (germline): SGHRS, YFSETQ. DNA of the CDR3: TGCGCCAGCAGCCCGGGACTAGCGGCAAACTACGAGCAGTACTTC. Its protein is CASSPGLAANYEQYF.

The chain is built from TRBV7-2 and TRBJ1-3; the match to TRBD1 covers 7 bases. CDR3 length equals 13 residues. CDR1 and CDR2 (germline): SGHTA, FQGNSA. V dropped 3 bases and J dropped 6; count of bases not matched to a gene: 2. The CDR3 loop is CASSLDRSNTIYF. The CDR3 DNA reads TGTGCCAGCAGCTTGGACAGGTCAAACACCATATATTTT.

Comments on this clone: The junction and the germline gene differ at one end; a read error may be behind it. This rearrangement joins TRBV7-9 to TRBJ1-3; D gene uncertain. The CDR3 covers 12 residues. Per germline, CDR1 SEHNR and CDR2 FQNEAQ (reference sequence). CDR3 sequence (DNA): TGTGCCACCAGCGGGGAGAGAAACACCATATATTTT. Translated: CATSGERNTIYF.

The genes are TRBV5-8 and TRBJ2-2; a weak D match, TRBD1 (6 bases). Germline V lookup: CDR1 SGHTS, CDR2 YDEGEE. Trimming stripped 4 bases from V and 0 bases from J, with 13 bases between. CDR3 size: 16 residues. The CDR3 sequence is CASSPADRSNTGELFF. As DNA, the CDR3 is TGTGCCAGCAGCCCCGCCGACAGGTCGAACACCGGGGAGCTGTTTTTT.

The chain is built from TRBV19 and TRBJ2-5; 8 bases agree with TRBD2. Germline lookup yields CDR1 LNHDA and CDR2 SQIVND (reference sequence). CDR3 length: 16 residues. Trimming removed 4 bases from V and 4 bases from J; junction bases left unmatched: 11. The CDR3 nucleotides read TGTGCCAGTAGTACCTTTGGGAGCGGGAGAGGAGAGACCCAGTACTTC. It yields the protein CASSTFGSGRGETQYF.